The rows below give T cell receptor beta chains drawn from one sample of a study of T cell responses to AZD1222 COVID-19 vaccine. Sequenced by immunoSEQ multiplex PCR; TCRdb stores in-frame clones only, minus some. Here the sample spans 110,000 or so clones, approximately 90% being singletons. The specimen comprised peripheral blood, sampled on day 0 of AZD1222 vaccination. Receptor source: an adult in good health. The CDR3 runs from the conserved cysteine through the conserved F or W. Each record gives: CDR3 length, D gene, V gene, clone size, J gene, CDR3 DNA, CDR3 protein. The D gene is left open where the match is weak. Size is stated for part of the rows, as once, few or many counts, or as a class when the clone is expanded.

CDR3 length: 17; D gene: TRBD1; V gene: TRBV6-2/TRBV6-3; clone size: .; J gene: TRBJ1-5; CDR3 DNA: TGTGCCAGCAGTTACTCGGGACAGAACCCCAGCCTGGGGCCCCAGCATTTT; CDR3 protein: CASSYSGQNPSLGPQHF
CDR3 length: 13; D gene: .; V gene: TRBV9; clone size: .; J gene: TRBJ1-1; CDR3 DNA: TGTGCCAGCAGAGGAGTCATGAACACTGAAGCTTTCTTT; CDR3 protein: CASRGVMNTEAFF
CDR3 length: 12; D gene: TRBD1; V gene: TRBV29-1; clone size: .; J gene: TRBJ2-5; CDR3 DNA: TGCAGCGGAAGGACAGGGGGAGAGACCCAGTACTTC; CDR3 protein: CSGRTGGETQYF
CDR3 length: 12; D gene: TRBD2; V gene: TRBV5-1; clone size: .; J gene: TRBJ2-2; CDR3 DNA: TGCGCCAGCAGCGCGGGGGCCGGGGAGCTGTTTTTT; CDR3 protein: CASSAGAGELFF
CDR3 length: 14; D gene: .; V gene: TRBV4-2; clone size: .; J gene: TRBJ2-5; CDR3 DNA: TGTGCCAGCAGCCAAGTTCCGAGCGGGGAGACCCAGTACTTC; CDR3 protein: CASSQVPSGETQYF
CDR3 length: 16; D gene: .; V gene: TRBV10-1; clone size: .; J gene: TRBJ2-7; CDR3 DNA: TGCGCCAGAGCCCTAGCCTACAGGGCACACACCTACGAGCAGTACTTC; CDR3 protein: CARALAYRAHTYEQYF
CDR3 length: 11; D gene: .; V gene: TRBV6-1; clone size: .; J gene: TRBJ1-2; CDR3 DNA: TGTGCCACACGGTGGGGTGATGGCTACACCTTC; CDR3 protein: CATRWGDGYTF
CDR3 length: 14; D gene: TRBD1; V gene: TRBV5-1; clone size: .; J gene: TRBJ1-6; CDR3 DNA: TGCGCCAGCAGCTTGGGGACAGGGAGTTCACCCCTCCACTTT; CDR3 protein: CASSLGTGSSPLHF
CDR3 length: 15; D gene: .; V gene: TRBV30; clone size: once; J gene: TRBJ1-1; CDR3 DNA: TGTGCCTGGAGTGTTCAGGGAGGTGCCCGCGTACAAGCTTTCTTT; CDR3 protein: CAWSVQGGARVQAFF
CDR3 length: 15; D gene: .; V gene: TRBV6-5; clone size: .; J gene: TRBJ1-2; CDR3 DNA: TGTGCCAGCAGTTACTCTGACCGAAAGCAGCATGGCTACACCTTC; CDR3 protein: CASSYSDRKQHGYTF
CDR3 length: 15; D gene: TRBD2; V gene: TRBV28; clone size: .; J gene: TRBJ2-7; CDR3 DNA: TGTGCCAGCAGTCCAGCTGGGCGGGAGAGTTACGAGCAGTACTTC; CDR3 protein: CASSPAGRESYEQYF
CDR3 length: 15; D gene: .; V gene: TRBV11-2; clone size: .; J gene: TRBJ1-6; CDR3 DNA: TGTGCCAGCAGCGAGAGAGGAGGGTATAATTCACCCCTCCACTTT; CDR3 protein: CASSERGGYNSPLHF
CDR3 length: 15; D gene: .; V gene: TRBV20-1; clone size: once; J gene: TRBJ2-7; CDR3 DNA: TGCAGTGCTAGTTCCCAGGACCGCTCCTCCTACGAGCAGTACTTC; CDR3 protein: CSASSQDRSSYEQYF
CDR3 length: 11; D gene: .; V gene: TRBV5-4; clone size: .; J gene: TRBJ1-1; CDR3 DNA: TGTGCCAGCAGCGTCAACACTGAAGCTTTCTTT; CDR3 protein: CASSVNTEAFF
CDR3 length: 17; D gene: TRBD1; V gene: TRBV4-2; clone size: .; J gene: TRBJ2-7; CDR3 DNA: TGTGCCAGCAGCCAAGATCTGACAGGGGGTCGTGGCTACGAGCAGTACTTC; CDR3 protein: CASSQDLTGGRGYEQYF
CDR3 length: 13; D gene: .; V gene: TRBV5-5; clone size: once; J gene: TRBJ2-7; CDR3 DNA: TGTGCCAGCAGCGGGGACTTCTCGGGCGAGCAGTACTTC; CDR3 protein: CASSGDFSGEQYF
CDR3 length: 15; D gene: .; V gene: TRBV6-1; clone size: once; J gene: TRBJ2-6; CDR3 DNA: TGTGCCAGCAGTGAAGGGGCCTCTGGGGCCAACGTCCTGACTTTC; CDR3 protein: CASSEGASGANVLTF
CDR3 length: 14; D gene: .; V gene: TRBV9; clone size: .; J gene: TRBJ2-2; CDR3 DNA: TGTGCCAGCAGCGGTGCAGTTCCATCCGGGGAGCTGTTTTTT; CDR3 protein: CASSGAVPSGELFF
CDR3 length: 15; D gene: .; V gene: TRBV27; clone size: .; J gene: TRBJ2-1; CDR3 DNA: TGTGCCAGCAGCCCCTTGGGTGGGGCCCCCAATGAGCAGTTCTTC; CDR3 protein: CASSPLGGAPNEQFF
CDR3 length: 14; D gene: TRBD1; V gene: TRBV5-5; clone size: .; J gene: TRBJ2-7; CDR3 DNA: TGTGCCAGCAGCCAGGACAGGGATAAGTACGAGCAGTACTTC; CDR3 protein: CASSQDRDKYEQYF
CDR3 length: 16; D gene: TRBD2; V gene: TRBV18; clone size: .; J gene: TRBJ2-2; CDR3 DNA: TGTGCCAGCTCACCACTGACGCTAGCGGGGACCGGGGAGCTGTTTTTT; CDR3 protein: CASSPLTLAGTGELFF
CDR3 length: 13; D gene: TRBD1; V gene: TRBV2; clone size: .; J gene: TRBJ1-1; CDR3 DNA: TGTGCCAGCAGTCCCACACCGGGACAGGGAGCTTTCTTT; CDR3 protein: CASSPTPGQGAFF
CDR3 length: 16; D gene: .; V gene: TRBV6-5; clone size: .; J gene: TRBJ2-1; CDR3 DNA: TGTGCCAGCAGTTACTTTTATGTTGGTTCCTACAATGAGCAGTTCTTC; CDR3 protein: CASSYFYVGSYNEQFF
CDR3 length: 15; D gene: .; V gene: TRBV28; clone size: .; J gene: TRBJ1-6; CDR3 DNA: TGTGCCAGCATCCAGTCGGGGGTAAATAATTCACCCCTCCACTTT; CDR3 protein: CASIQSGVNNSPLHF
CDR3 length: 16; D gene: .; V gene: TRBV7-9; clone size: .; J gene: TRBJ2-3; CDR3 DNA: TGTGCCAGCAGCTTACGGACAACATCTGGCACAGATACGCAGTATTTT; CDR3 protein: CASSLRTTSGTDTQYF
CDR3 length: 17; D gene: TRBD1; V gene: TRBV5-1; clone size: .; J gene: TRBJ1-2; CDR3 DNA: TGCGCCAGCAGCAGATGGACAGGGGGCGCGGGACACTATGGCTACACCTTC; CDR3 protein: CASSRWTGGAGHYGYTF
CDR3 length: 19; D gene: TRBD1; V gene: TRBV5-1; clone size: .; J gene: TRBJ1-4; CDR3 DNA: TGCGCCAGCAGCTTCAACCCCGTCGGGACAGGGGGCCCGGGGGAAAAACTGTTTTTT; CDR3 protein: CASSFNPVGTGGPGEKLFF
CDR3 length: 17; D gene: TRBD1; V gene: TRBV4-2; clone size: .; J gene: TRBJ1-6; CDR3 DNA: TGTGCCAGCAGCCAACTGAGCCCGGGACAGGGGGATTCACCCCTCCACTTT; CDR3 protein: CASSQLSPGQGDSPLHF
CDR3 length: 15; D gene: .; V gene: TRBV5-1; clone size: few; J gene: TRBJ1-4; CDR3 DNA: TGCGCCAGCAGCTCATTCAGGGGTTCGGGTGAAAAACTGTTTTTT; CDR3 protein: CASSSFRGSGEKLFF
CDR3 length: 18; D gene: TRBD2; V gene: TRBV3-1/TRBV3-2; clone size: .; J gene: TRBJ2-5; CDR3 DNA: TGTGCCAGCAGCCAAGATCCAGGTCGGGGGGGGGCCTCAGAGACCCAGTACTTC; CDR3 protein: CASSQDPGRGGASETQYF
CDR3 length: 13; D gene: .; V gene: TRBV11-2; clone size: .; J gene: TRBJ1-2; CDR3 DNA: TGTGCCAGCAGCTTAGAGCCGGGGAATGGCTACACCTTC; CDR3 protein: CASSLEPGNGYTF
CDR3 length: 15; D gene: .; V gene: TRBV5-5; clone size: .; J gene: TRBJ1-5; CDR3 DNA: TGTGCCAGCAGCTTAACAGCCTGGGAGGATCAGCCCCAGCATTTT; CDR3 protein: CASSLTAWEDQPQHF
CDR3 length: 12; D gene: .; V gene: TRBV5-5; clone size: .; J gene: TRBJ2-1; CDR3 DNA: TGTGCCAGCAGCTTGGCCCAGGGTCAGCAGTTCTTC; CDR3 protein: CASSLAQGQQFF
CDR3 length: 15; D gene: .; V gene: TRBV5-1; clone size: .; J gene: TRBJ2-7; CDR3 DNA: TGCGCCAGCAGCTTGGGTGGGACCGATTACTACGAGCAGTACTTC; CDR3 protein: CASSLGGTDYYEQYF
CDR3 length: 16; D gene: TRBD1; V gene: TRBV6-1; clone size: few; J gene: TRBJ2-7; CDR3 DNA: TGTGCCAGCAGTGAAATGCCCCCGGGACAGCCCTACGAGCAGTACTTC; CDR3 protein: CASSEMPPGQPYEQYF
CDR3 length: 15; D gene: .; V gene: TRBV7-2; clone size: .; J gene: TRBJ2-1; CDR3 DNA: TGTGCCAGCAGCCCCTCCTTCCCGACTGGCAATGAGCAGTTCTTC; CDR3 protein: CASSPSFPTGNEQFF
CDR3 length: 12; D gene: .; V gene: TRBV5-6; clone size: .; J gene: TRBJ1-2; CDR3 DNA: TGTGCCAGCAGCCGCCGCCAAGGCGGCTACACCTTC; CDR3 protein: CASSRRQGGYTF
CDR3 length: 14; D gene: .; V gene: TRBV6-5; clone size: .; J gene: TRBJ1-5; CDR3 DNA: TGTGCCAGCAGTAATCAGGCATCCAATCAGCCCCAGCATTTT; CDR3 protein: CASSNQASNQPQHF
CDR3 length: 13; D gene: .; V gene: TRBV19; clone size: once; J gene: TRBJ2-1; CDR3 DNA: TGTGCCAGTAGTAACACAGAAGTCAATGAGCAGTTCTTC; CDR3 protein: CASSNTEVNEQFF
CDR3 length: 17; D gene: TRBD1; V gene: TRBV4-1; clone size: once; J gene: TRBJ1-3; CDR3 DNA: TGCGCCAGCAGCCGAGCCAGACAGGGGAGCTCTGGAAACACCATATATTTT; CDR3 protein: CASSRARQGSSGNTIYF
CDR3 length: 14; D gene: .; V gene: TRBV2; clone size: .; J gene: TRBJ1-5; CDR3 DNA: TGTGCCAGCAGTGTGGTCAGGGGAGGACAGCCCCAGCATTTT; CDR3 protein: CASSVVRGGQPQHF
CDR3 length: 13; D gene: .; V gene: TRBV11-3; clone size: .; J gene: TRBJ1-1; CDR3 DNA: TGTGCCAGCAGCCATCGCGGGCTAAGTGAAGCTTTCTTT; CDR3 protein: CASSHRGLSEAFF
CDR3 length: 15; D gene: TRBD1; V gene: TRBV6-2/TRBV6-3; clone size: .; J gene: TRBJ2-3; CDR3 DNA: TGTGCCAGCAGTCCGGACAGGGCGGTCACAGATACGCAGTATTTT; CDR3 protein: CASSPDRAVTDTQYF